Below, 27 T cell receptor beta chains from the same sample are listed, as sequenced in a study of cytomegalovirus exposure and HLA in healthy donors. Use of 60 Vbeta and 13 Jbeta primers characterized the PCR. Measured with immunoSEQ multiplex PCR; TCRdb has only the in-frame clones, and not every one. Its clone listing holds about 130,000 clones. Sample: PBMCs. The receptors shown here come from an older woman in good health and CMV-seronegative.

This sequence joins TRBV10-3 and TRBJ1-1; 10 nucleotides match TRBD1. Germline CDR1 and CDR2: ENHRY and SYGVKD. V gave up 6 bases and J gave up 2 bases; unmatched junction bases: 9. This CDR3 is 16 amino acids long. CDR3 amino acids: CAISPGQGTTNTEAFF. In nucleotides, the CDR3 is TGTGCCATCAGCCCGGGACAGGGGACTACCAACACTGAAGCTTTCTTT.

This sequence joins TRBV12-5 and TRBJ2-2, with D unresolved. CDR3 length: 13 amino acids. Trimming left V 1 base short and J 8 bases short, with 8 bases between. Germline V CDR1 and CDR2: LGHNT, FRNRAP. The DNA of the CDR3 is TGTGCTAGTGGTTTGGACAGCAGAGGGGAGCTGTTTTTT. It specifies CASGLDSRGELFF.

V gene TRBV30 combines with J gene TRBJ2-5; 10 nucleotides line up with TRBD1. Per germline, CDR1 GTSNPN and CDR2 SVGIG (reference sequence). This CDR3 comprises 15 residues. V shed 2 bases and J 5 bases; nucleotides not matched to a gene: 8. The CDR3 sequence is CAWSRDRGFRETQYF. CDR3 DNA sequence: TGTGCCTGGAGTCGGGACAGGGGTTTTCGGGAGACCCAGTACTTC. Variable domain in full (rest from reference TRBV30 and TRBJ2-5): SQTIHQWPATLVQPVGSPLSLECTVEGTSNPNLYWYRQAAGRGLQLLFYSVGIGQISSEVPQNLSASRPQDRQFILSSKKLLLSDSGFYLCAWSRDRGFRETQYFGPGTRLLVL.

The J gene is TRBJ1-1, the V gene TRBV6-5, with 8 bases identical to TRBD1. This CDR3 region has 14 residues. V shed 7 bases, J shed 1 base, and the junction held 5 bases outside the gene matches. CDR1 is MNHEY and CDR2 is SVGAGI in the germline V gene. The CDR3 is CASITGGSNTEAFF. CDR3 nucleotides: TGTGCCAGCATCACAGGGGGGTCGAACACTGAAGCTTTCTTT.

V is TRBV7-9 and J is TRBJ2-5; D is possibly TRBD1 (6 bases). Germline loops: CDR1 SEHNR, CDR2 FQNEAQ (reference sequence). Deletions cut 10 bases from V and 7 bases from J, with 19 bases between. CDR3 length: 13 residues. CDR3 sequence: CATATGPPTTQYF. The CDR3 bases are TGTGCCACCGCGACAGGACCCCCGACGACCCAGTACTTC.

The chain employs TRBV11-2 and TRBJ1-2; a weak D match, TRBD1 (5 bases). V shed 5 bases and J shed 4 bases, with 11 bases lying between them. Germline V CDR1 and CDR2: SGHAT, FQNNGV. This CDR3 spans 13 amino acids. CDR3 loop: CASSQGRFYGYTF. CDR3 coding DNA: TGTGCCAGCAGCCAGGGCAGATTCTATGGCTACACCTTC.

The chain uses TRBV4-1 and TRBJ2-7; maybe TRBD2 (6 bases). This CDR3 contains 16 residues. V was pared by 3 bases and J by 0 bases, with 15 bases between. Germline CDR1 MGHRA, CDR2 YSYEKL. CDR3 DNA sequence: TGCGCCAGCAGCCAGAAGGAGGGCCCAGCCTCCTACGAGCAGTACTTC. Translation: CASSQKEGPASYEQYF.

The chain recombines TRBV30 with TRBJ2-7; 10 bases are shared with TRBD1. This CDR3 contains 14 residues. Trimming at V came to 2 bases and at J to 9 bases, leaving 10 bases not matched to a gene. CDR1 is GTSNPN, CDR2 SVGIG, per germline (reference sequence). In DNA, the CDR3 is TGTGCCTGGAGTCCCCCGGGACAGGGGCCGCGGCAGTACTTC. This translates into CAWSPPGQGPRQYF. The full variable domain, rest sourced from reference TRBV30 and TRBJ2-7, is SQTIHQWPATLVQPVGSPLSLECTVEGTSNPNLYWYRQAAGRGLQLLFYSVGIGQISSEVPQNLSASRPQDRQFILSSKKLLLSDSGFYLCAWSPPGQGPRQYFGPGTRLTVT.

CDR3 in amino acids: CASSRTGTWTGEAFF. CDR3 DNA sequence: TGTGCCAGCTCAAGAACAGGTACCTGGACGGGTGAAGCTTTCTTT. The chain is built from TRBV18 and TRBJ1-1, with a weak D call TRBD1 (5 bases). This CDR3 comprises 15 residues. Germline lookup yields CDR1 KGHSH and CDR2 LQKENI. V was shortened by 5 bases and J by 7 bases, with 20 bases between the two germline ends.

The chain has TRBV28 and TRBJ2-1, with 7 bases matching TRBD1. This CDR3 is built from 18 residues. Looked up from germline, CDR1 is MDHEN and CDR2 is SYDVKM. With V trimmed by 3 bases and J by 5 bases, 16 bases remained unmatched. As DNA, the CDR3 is TGTGCCAGCAGTTTTAGAGTTGGCGAGGGGGCAACTAACAATGAGCAGTTCTTC. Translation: CASSFRVGEGATNNEQFF.

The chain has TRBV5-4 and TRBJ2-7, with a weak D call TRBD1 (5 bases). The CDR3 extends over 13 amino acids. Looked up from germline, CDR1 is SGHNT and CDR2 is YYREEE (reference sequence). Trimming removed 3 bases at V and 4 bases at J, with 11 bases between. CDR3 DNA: TGTGCCAGCAGCTCCTACGCAGGGTACGAGCAGTACTTC. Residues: CASSSYAGYEQYF.

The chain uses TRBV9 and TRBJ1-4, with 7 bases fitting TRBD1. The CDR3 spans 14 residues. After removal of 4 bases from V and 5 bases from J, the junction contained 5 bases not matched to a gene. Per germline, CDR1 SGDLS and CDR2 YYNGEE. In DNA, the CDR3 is TGTGCCAGCAGCCTGGGACAGACAAATGAAAAACTGTTTTTT. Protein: CASSLGQTNEKLFF.

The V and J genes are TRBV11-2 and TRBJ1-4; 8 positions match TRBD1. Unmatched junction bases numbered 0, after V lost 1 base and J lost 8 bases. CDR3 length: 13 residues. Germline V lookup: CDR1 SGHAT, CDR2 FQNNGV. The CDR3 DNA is TGTGCCAGCAGCTTAGCAGGGGGCGAAAAACTGTTTTTT. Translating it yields CASSLAGGEKLFF.

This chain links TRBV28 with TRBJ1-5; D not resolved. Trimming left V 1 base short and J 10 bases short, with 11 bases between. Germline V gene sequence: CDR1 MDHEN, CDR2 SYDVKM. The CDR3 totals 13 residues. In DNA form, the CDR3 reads TGTGCCAGCAGTTTATCGGCGGTTTTCCCCCAGCATTTT. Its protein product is CASSLSAVFPQHF. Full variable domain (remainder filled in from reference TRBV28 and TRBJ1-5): DVKVTQSSRYLVKRTGEKVFLECVQDMDHENMFWYRQDPGLGLRLIYFSYDVKMKEKGDIPEGYSVSREKKERFSLILESASTNQTSMYLCASSLSAVFPQHFGDGTRLSIL.

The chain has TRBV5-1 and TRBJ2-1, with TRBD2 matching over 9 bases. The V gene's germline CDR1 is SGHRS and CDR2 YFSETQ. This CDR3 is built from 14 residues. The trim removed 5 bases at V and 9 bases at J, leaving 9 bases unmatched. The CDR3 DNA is TGCGCCAGCAGAAGGGTAGCGGGGGACCGTGAGCAGTTCTTC. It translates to CASRRVAGDREQFF.

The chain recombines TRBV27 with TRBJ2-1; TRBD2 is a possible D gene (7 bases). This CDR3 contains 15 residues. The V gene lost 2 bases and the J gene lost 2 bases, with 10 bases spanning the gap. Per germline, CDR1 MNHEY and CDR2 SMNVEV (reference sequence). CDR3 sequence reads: CASSLGGGPYNEQFF. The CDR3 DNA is TGTGCCAGCAGTTTAGGGGGGGGGCCCTACAATGAGCAGTTCTTC.

The CDR3 sequence is CASSPAAGGSNQPQHF. The DNA for the CDR3 is TGTGCCAGCTCACCCGCCGCGGGGGGCAGCAATCAGCCCCAGCATTTT. The rearrangement uses TRBV18 and TRBJ1-5; possible D gene TRBD1, 6 bases. CDR1 is KGHSH, CDR2 LQKENI, per germline. This CDR3 is built from 16 residues. V lost 3 bases, J lost 1 base, and 13 bases lay in between.

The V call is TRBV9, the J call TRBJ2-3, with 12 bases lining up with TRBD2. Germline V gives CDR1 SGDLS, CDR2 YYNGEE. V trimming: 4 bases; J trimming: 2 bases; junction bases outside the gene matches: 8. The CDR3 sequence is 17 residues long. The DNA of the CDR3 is TGTGCCAGCAGCCCCAGACTAGCGGGGGCCCACACAGATACGCAGTATTTT. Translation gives CASSPRLAGAHTDTQYF. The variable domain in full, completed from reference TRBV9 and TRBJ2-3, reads DSGVTQTPKHLITATGQRVTLRCSPRSGDLSVYWYQQSLDQGLQFLIQYYNGEERAKGNILERFSAQQFPDLHSELNLSSLELGDSALYFCASSPRLAGAHTDTQYFGPGTRLTVL.

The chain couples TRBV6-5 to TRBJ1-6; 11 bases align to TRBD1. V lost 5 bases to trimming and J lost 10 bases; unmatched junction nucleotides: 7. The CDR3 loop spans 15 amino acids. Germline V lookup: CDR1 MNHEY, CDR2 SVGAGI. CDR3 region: CASSPGTGGRSPLHF. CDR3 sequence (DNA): TGTGCCAGCAGTCCCGGGACAGGGGGACGATCACCCCTCCACTTT.

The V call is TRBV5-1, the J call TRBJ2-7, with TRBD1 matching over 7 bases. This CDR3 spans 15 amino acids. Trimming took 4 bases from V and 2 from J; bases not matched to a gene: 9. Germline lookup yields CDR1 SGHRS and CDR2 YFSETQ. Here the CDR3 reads CASSPSTGTPYEQYF. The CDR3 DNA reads TGCGCCAGCAGCCCCTCGACAGGGACCCCCTACGAGCAGTACTTC.

CDR3 sequence reads: CASSETRTAGNYGYTF. Written as DNA, the CDR3 is TGCGCCAGCAGTGAGACCCGGACAGCTGGCAACTATGGCTACACCTTC. This rearrangement joins TRBV10-2 to TRBJ1-2; D is perhaps TRBD1 (6 bases). The CDR3 contains 16 residues. Germline values: CDR1 WSHSY, CDR2 SAAADI. Trimming left V 2 bases short and J 2 bases short, with 15 bases between.

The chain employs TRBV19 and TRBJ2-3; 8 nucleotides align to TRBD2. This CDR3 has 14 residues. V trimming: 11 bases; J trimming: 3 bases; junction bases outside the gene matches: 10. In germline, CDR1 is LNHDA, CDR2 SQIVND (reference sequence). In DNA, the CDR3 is TGTGCCGTTCGGCCGGTAGCGGGGACAGATACGCAGTATTTT. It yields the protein CAVRPVAGTDTQYF.

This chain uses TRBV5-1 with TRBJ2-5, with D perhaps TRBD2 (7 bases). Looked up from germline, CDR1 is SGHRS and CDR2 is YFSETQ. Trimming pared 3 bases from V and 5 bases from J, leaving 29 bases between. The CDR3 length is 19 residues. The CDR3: CASSWGGAPRGVLSETQYF. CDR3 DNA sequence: TGCGCCAGCAGCTGGGGGGGCGCGCCCAGGGGCGTATTGAGTGAGACCCAGTACTTC.

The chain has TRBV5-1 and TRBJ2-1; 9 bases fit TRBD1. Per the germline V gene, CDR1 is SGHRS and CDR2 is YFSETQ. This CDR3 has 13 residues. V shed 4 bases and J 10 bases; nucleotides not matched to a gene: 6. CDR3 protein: CASSRDRAREQFF. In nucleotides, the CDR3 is TGCGCCAGCAGCAGGGACAGGGCACGGGAGCAGTTCTTC.

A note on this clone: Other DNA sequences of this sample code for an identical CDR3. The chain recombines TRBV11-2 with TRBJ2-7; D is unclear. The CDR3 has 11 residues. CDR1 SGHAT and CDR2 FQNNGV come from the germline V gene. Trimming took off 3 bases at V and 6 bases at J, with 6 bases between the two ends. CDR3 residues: CASSLAGEQYF. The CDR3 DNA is TGTGCCAGCAGCTTGGCAGGCGAGCAGTACTTC. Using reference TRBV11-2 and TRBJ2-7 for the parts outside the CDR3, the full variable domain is EAGVAQSPRYKIIEKRQSVAFWCNPISGHATLYWYQQILGQGPKLLIQFQNNGVVDDSQLPKDRFSAERLKGVDSTLKIQPAKLEDSAVYLCASSLAGEQYFGPGTRLTVT.

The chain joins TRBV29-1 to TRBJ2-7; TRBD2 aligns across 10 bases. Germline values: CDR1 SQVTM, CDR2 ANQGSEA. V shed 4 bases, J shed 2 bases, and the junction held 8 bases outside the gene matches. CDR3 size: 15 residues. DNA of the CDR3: TGCAGCGTTGCTTTAGGGACTAGCGTTACCTACGAGCAGTACTTC. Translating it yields CSVALGTSVTYEQYF.

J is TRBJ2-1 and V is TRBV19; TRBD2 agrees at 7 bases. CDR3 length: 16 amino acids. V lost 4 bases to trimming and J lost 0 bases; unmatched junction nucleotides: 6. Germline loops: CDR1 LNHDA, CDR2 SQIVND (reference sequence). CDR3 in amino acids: CASSSGLAASYNEQFF. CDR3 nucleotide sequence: TGTGCCAGTAGTAGTGGGCTAGCGGCCTCCTACAATGAGCAGTTCTTC.